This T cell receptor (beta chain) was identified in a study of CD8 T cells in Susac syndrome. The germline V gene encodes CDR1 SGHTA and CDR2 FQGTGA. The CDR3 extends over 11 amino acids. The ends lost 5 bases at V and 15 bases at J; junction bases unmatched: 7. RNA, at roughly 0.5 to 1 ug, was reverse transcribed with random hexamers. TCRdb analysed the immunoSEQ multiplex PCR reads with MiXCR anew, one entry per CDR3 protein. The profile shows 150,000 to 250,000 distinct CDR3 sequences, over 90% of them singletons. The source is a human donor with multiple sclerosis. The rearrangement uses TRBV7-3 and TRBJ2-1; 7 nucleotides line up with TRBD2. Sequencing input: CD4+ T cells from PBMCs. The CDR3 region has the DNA TGTGCCAGCAGCCCTGGACTAGTACTGTTCTTC. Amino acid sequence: CASSPGLVLFF.